Ten or more counts support the clone carrying this TCR beta chain. MiXCR, applied by TCRdb to the 5' RACE reads, yields one record per CDR3 protein. The repertoire holds more than 60,000 distinct CDR3 sequences, with 8% as singletons. The data derive from a study of spatial heterogeneity in lung cancer. Time point reported: sample taken at primary tumor resection. The CDR3 spans 15 residues. The V gene end was trimmed by 5 bases and the J gene end by 0 bases; junction bases not matched to a gene: 3. The germline V gene encodes CDR1 SGHTA and CDR2 FQGTGA. V gene TRBV7-3 combines with J gene TRBJ2-1; 8 bases map to TRBD2. The receptor comes from a male donor with early-stage non-small cell lung cancer. Source: PBMCs, taken at surgery. The CDR3 DNA sequence: TGTGCCAGCAGCCCCAGCGGGAGCTCCTACAATGAGCAGTTCTTC. Amino acid sequence: CASSPSGSSYNEQFF.